This T cell receptor (beta chain) was found in a study of Ad26.COV2.S vaccination and SARS-CoV-2 variants. CDR1 and CDR2 (germline): KGHSH, LQKENI. The V end lost 2 bases, the J end lost 4 bases, and 4 bases lay between the germline ends. This CDR3 is built from 12 residues. Treatment noted: roughly 19 received Ad26.COV2.S at low or high dose, single or two shots; several received placebo; per-sample allocation not given. Day 63 after the first vaccine or placebo injection was the time point for sampling. The method was immunoSEQ multiplex PCR; TCRdb's version includes in-frame clones alone and lacks a portion of them. The sample holds hundreds of thousands of clones, about 88% seen once.

The chain uses TRBV18 and TRBJ2-3; no clear D. The material sequenced was peripheral blood, taken in a trial of Ad26.COV2.S vaccine versus placebo. The TCR comes from a person between 18 and 65 years old who received the Ad26.COV2.S COVID-19 vaccine or a placebo. The CDR3 loop is CASSPTADTQYF. The CDR3 bases are TGTGCCAGCTCACCAACGGCAGATACGCAGTATTTT.